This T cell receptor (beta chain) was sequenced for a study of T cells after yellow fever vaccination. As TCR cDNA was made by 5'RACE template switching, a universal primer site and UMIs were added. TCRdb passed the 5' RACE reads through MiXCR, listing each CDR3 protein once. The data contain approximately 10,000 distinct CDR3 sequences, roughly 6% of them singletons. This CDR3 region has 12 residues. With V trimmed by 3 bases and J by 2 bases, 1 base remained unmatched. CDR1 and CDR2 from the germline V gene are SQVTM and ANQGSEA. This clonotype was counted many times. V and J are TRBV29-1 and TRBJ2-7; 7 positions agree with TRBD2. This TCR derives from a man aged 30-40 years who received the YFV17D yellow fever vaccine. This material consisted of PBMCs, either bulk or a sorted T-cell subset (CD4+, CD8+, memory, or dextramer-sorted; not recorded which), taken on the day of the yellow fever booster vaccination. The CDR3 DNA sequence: TGCAGCGTTGAGGGGGGGACCTACGAGCAGTACTTC. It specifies CSVEGGTYEQYF.